This entry is about one TCR beta chain. CD25-based Treg depletion was applied to purified naive CD4+ T cells. Each CDR3 protein is one row after TCRdb ran MiXCR on the 5' RACE reads. This table holds 30,000 to 40,000 distinct CDR3 sequences, approximately 27% found once. The germline gives CDR1 SGHAT, CDR2 FQNNGV. V shed 6 bases, J shed 2 bases, and the junction held 6 bases outside the gene matches. CDR3 length: 14 residues. Sequencing used naive CD4+ T cells sorted from a lymph node. The subset here: naive CD4+ T cells, CD4+CD45RA+CD25-. The sequence derives from a female donor with breast cancer. The genes are TRBV11-2 and TRBJ1-1; TRBD1 matches 7 bases. The CDR3 loop is CASSRDSQNTEAFF. The CDR3 bases are TGTGCCAGCAGTAGGGACAGCCAAAACACTGAAGCTTTCTTT.